The entry below describes one TCR beta chain. The sample belongs to a study of identical twins. TCRdb re-called the 5' RACE reads through MiXCR, storing one row per CDR3 protein. The sample contains 1.5 million to 2 million distinct CDR3 sequences, more than 30% of which appear only once. The germline CDR1 and CDR2 sequences are SGHRS and YFSETQ. The CDR3 length is 16 residues. The sequence came from a newborn girl in good health. The chain is built from TRBV5-1 and TRBJ2-1; 7 bases align to TRBD1. The J call is in doubt because the DNA end fits TRBJ2-7 better. Sequencing input: cord blood. The DNA of the CDR3 is TGCGCCAGCACCCTGGCGCCAGGGGGATCCTACAATGAGCAGTACTTC. Its protein is CASTLAPGGSYNEQYF.